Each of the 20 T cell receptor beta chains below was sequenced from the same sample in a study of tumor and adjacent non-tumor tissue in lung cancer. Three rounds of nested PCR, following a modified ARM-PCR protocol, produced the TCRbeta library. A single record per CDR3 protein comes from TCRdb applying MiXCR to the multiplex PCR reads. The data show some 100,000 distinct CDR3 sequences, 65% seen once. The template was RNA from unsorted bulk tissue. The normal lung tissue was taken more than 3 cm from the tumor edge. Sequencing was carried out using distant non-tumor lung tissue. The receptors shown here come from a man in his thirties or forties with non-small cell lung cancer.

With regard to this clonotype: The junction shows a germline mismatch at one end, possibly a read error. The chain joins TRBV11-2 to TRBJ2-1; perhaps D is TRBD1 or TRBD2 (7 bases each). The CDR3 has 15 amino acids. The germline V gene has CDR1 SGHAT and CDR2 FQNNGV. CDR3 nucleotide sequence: TGTGTCAGCAGCCTCACCCAGGGGGGGACTTATGGGCAGTTCTTC. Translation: CVSSLTQGGTYGQFF.

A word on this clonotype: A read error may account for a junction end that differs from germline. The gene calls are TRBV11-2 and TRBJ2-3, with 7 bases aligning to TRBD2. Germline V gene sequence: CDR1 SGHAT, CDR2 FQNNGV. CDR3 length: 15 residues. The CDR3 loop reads CASSLVPSGADMQYF. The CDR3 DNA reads TGTGCCAGTAGCTTAGTCCCCAGCGGGGCAGATATGCAGTATTTT.

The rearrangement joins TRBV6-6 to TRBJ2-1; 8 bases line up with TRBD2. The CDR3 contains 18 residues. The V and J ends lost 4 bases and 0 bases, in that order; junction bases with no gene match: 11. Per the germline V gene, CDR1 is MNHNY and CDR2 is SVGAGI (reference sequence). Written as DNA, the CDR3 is TGTGCCAGCAGTTCCGAGATTAGCGGGGCAAGCTCCTACAATGAGCAGTTCTTC. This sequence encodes CASSSEISGASSYNEQFF.

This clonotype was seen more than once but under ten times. The CDR3 is CASRADRSAEQYF. The CDR3 coding sequence is TGTGCCAGCAGAGCGGACAGGTCTGCCGAGCAGTACTTC. The chain links TRBV11-1 to TRBJ2-7; 7 bases fit TRBD1. CDR3 length: 13 residues. The trim removed 6 bases at V and 6 bases at J, leaving 8 bases unmatched. Germline V gene lookup returns CDR1 SGHAT and CDR2 FQDESV (reference sequence).

The CDR3 DNA sequence: TGCGCGGGCAGCCAACCCGGACAGGGTGGGAATGAAAAACTGTTTTTT. Translation gives CAGSQPGQGGNEKLFF. The chain recombines TRBV4-1 with TRBJ1-4; TRBD1 matches 8 bases. This CDR3 contains 16 residues. Germline V gene lookup returns CDR1 MGHRA and CDR2 YSYEKL.

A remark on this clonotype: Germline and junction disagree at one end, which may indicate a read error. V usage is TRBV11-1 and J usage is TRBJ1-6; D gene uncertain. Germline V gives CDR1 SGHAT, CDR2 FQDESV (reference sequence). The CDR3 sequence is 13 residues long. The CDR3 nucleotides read TGTGCCAGCAGCCAGGATATTAATTCACTCCTCCGCTTT. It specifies CASSQDINSLLRF.

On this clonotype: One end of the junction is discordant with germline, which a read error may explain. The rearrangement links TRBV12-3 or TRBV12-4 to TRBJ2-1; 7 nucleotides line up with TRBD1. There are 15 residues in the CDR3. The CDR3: CASTYLTGNRNVQFF. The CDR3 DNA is TGTGCCAGCACTTACCTGACAGGGAATCGGAATGTGCAGTTCTTC.

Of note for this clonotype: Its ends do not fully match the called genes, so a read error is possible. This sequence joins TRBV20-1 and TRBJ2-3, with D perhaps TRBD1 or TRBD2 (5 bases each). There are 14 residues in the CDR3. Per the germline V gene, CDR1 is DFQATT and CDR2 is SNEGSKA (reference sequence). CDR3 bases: TGCAGTGCTAGAGTGGTCAGTCAGGGAGATACGCAGCATTTC. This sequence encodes CSARVVSQGDTQHF.

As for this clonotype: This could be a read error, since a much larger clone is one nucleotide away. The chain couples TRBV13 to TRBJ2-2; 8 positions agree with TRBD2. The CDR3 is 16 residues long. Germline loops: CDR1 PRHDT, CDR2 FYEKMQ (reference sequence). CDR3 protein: CANSPQREWGTGELFF. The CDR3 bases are TGTGCCAACAGCCCCCAGCGGGAGTGGGGAACCGGGGAGCTGTTTTTT.

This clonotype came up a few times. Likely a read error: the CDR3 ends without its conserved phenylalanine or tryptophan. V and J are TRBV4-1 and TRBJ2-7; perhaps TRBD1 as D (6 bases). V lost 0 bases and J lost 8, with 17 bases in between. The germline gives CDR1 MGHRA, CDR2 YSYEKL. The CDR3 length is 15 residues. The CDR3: CASSQDPGASYKQYL. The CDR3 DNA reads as TGCGCCAGCAGCCAAGACCCAGGGGCATCATACAAGCAGTACTTA.

Here the CDR3 DNA reads TGCGGCGCTGAGGGGACAGTGGGCAATGAGCAGTTCTTC. Amino acids: CGAEGTVGNEQFF. The rearrangement links TRBV29-1 to TRBJ2-1; TRBD1 matches at 7 bases. CDR3 length: 13 amino acids. The germline V gene encodes CDR1 SQVTM and CDR2 ANQGSEA.

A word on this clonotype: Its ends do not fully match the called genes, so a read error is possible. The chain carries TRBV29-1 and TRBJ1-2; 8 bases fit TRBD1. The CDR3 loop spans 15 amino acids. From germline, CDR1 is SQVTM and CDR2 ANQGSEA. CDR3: CSVYVTGVILGGYSF. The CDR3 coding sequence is TGCAGCGTTTATGTGACAGGGGTGATCCTGGGAGGCTACAGCTTC.

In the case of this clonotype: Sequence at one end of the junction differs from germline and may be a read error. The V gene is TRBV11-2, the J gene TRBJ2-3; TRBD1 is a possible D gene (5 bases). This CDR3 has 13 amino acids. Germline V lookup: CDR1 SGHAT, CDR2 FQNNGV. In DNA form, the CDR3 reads TGTACCAGCAACCACGGTAGGGGCGATACGCAGTATTTT. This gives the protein CTSNHGRGDTQYF.

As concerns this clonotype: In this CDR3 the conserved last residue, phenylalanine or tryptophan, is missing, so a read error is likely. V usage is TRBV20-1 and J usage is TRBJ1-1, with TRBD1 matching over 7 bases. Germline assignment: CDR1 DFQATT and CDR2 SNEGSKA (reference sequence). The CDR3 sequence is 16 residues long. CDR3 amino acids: CSAIDRDHPWNAEAFS. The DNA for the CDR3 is TGCAGTGCCATCGACAGGGACCACCCCTGGAACGCTGAAGCTTTCTCT.

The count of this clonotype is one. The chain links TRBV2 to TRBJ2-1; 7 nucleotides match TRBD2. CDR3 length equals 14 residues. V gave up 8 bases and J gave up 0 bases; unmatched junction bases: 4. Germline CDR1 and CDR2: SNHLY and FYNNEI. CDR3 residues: CASGLAVSYNEQFF. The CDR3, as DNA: TGTGCCAGCGGCCTAGCGGTCTCCTACAATGAGCAGTTCTTC.

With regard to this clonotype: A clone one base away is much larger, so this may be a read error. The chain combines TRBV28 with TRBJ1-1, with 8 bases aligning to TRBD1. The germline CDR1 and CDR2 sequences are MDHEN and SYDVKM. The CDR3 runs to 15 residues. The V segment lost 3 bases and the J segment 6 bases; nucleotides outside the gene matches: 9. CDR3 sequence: CASSLVGQGWAEAFF. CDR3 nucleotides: TGTGCCAGCAGTTTGGTCGGACAGGGCTGGGCTGAAGCTTTCTTT.

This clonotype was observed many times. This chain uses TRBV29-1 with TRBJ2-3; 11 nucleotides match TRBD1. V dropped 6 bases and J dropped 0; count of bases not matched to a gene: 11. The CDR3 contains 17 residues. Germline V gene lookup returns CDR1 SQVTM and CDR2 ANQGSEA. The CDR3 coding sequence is TGCAGCGTCGGTCCTACCGGACAGGGGGCTAGCACAGATACGCAGTATTTT. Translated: CSVGPTGQGASTDTQYF.

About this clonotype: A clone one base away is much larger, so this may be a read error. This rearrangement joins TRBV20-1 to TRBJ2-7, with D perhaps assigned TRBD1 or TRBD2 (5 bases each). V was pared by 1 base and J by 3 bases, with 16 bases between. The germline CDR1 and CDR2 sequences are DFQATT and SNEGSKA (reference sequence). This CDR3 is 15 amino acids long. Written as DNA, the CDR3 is TGCAGTGCTAGAGGGTCCAGGGACGGTTTCTACGAGCAGTACTTC. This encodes CSARGSRDGFYEQYF.

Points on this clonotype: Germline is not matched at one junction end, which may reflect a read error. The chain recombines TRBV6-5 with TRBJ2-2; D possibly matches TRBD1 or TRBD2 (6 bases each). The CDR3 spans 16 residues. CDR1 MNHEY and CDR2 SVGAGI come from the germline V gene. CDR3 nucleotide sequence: TGTGCCAGCAGATACTCGTGGGGGCGGGACACCAGGGAGCTTTTTTTT. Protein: CASRYSWGRDTRELFF.

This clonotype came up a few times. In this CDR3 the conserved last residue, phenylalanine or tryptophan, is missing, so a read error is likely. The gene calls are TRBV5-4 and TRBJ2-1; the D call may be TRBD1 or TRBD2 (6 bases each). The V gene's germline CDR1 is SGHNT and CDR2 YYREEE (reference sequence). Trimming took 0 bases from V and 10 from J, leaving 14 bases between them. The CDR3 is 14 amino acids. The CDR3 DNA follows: TGTGCCAGCAGCTTGGAGACGGGGGCATGGGAGCAGTTCCTC. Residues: CASSLETGAWEQFL.